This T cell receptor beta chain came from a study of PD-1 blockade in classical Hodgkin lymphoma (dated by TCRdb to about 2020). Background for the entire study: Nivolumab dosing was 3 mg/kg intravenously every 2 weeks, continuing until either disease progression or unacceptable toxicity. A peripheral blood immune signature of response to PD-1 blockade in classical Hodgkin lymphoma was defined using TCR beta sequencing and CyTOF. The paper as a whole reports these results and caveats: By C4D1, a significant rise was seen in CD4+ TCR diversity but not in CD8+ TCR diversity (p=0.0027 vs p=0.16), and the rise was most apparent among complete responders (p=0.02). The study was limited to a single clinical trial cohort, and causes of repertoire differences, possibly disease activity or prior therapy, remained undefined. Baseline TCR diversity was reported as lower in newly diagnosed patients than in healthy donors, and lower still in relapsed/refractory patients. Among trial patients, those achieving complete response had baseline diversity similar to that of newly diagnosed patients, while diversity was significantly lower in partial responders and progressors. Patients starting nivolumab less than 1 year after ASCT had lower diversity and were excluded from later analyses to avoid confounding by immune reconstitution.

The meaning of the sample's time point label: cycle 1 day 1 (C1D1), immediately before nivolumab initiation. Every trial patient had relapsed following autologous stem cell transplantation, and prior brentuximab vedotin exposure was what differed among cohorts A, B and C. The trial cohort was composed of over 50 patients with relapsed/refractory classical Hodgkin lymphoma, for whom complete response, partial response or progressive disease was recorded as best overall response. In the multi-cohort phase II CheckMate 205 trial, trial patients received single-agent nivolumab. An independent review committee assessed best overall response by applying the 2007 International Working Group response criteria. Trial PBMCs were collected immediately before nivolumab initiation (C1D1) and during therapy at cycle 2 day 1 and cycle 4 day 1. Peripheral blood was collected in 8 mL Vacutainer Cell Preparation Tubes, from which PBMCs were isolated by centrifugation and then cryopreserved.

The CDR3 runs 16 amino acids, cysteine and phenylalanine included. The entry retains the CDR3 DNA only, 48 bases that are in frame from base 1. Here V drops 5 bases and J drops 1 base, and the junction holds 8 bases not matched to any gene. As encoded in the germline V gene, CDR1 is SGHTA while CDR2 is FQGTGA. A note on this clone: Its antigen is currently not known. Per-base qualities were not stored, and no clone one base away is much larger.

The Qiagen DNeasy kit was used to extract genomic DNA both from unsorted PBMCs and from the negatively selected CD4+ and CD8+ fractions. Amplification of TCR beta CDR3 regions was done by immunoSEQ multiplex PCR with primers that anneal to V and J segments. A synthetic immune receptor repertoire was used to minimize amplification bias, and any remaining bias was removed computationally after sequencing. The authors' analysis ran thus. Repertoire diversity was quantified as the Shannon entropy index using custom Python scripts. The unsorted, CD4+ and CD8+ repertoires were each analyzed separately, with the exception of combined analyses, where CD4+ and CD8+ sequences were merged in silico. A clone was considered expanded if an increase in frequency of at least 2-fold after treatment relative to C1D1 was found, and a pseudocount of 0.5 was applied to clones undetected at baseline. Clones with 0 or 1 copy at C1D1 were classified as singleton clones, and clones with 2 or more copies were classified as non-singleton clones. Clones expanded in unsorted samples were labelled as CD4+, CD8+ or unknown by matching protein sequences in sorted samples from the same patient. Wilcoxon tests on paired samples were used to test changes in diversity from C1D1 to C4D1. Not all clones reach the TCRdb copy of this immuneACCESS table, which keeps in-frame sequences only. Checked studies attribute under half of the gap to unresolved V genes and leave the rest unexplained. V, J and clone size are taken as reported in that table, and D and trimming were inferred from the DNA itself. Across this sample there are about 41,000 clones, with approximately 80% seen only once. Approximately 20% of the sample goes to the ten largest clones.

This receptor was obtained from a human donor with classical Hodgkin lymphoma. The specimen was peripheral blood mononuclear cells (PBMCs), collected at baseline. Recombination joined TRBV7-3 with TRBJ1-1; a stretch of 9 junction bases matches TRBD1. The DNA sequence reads TGTGCCAGCAGCCTACTAGGGACAGGGCCGAACACTGAAGCTTTCTTT. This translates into CASSLLGTGPNTEAFF.